This T cell receptor (beta chain) was profiled in a study of blood T cell repertoires in COVID-19. Study background: Sites across the United States, Italy and Spain contributed samples from acute and convalescent COVID-19.

V lost 4 bases and J lost 5, with 13 bases in between. CDR3 length: 14 residues. Germline V gives CDR1 SGHTA, CDR2 FQGTGA. The table came from immunoSEQ multiplex PCR; TCRdb's copy has only in-frame clones and leaves some out. The table includes 110,000 or so clones, around 85% detected once. The TCR was taken from a human donor in a cohort sampled during active COVID-19. J is TRBJ2-3 and V is TRBV7-3; D is possibly TRBD1 (6 bases). Sequenced input: peripheral blood. The CDR3 coding sequence is TGTGCCAGCAGCTCCAGCAGGGGAAAAGATACGCAGTATTTT. Its protein product is CASSSSRGKDTQYF.